These 15 T cell receptor beta chains were all obtained from the same sample, sequenced in a study of CD8 T cells in ankylosing spondylitis (dated 2017 in TCRdb). Findings and caveats that apply to the study as a whole: A TCR beta motif of eight highly homologous amino acid variants appeared characteristic of blood from ankylosing spondylitis patients.

To prepare the library, 5' RACE was applied. Sequencing was carried out with an Illumina HiSeq 2500. Through fastp at Q25 and MiXCR, TCRdb rebuilt clones from the public reads, retaining in-frame beta chains. Rows are combined by CDR3 protein, so each entry shows the most common genes and DNA. The table for this sample lists around 440,000 distinct CDR3 sequences; 15% to 20% of them were counted only once. Jointly, the top ten make up 1% of the sample. For these receptors, no antigen is known. Sequenced: blood, either unsorted or a sorted T cell fraction (not recorded which). The origin of the receptors is a male donor with ankylosing spondylitis.

This rearrangement joins TRBV5-1 to TRBJ1-1; D call uncertain. The length of the CDR3 is 13 residues. In germline, CDR1 is SGHRS, CDR2 YFSETQ. The V and J ends lost 0 bases and 10 bases respectively, with 13 bases between them. CDR3 loop: CASSLAPDLGAFF. CDR3 nucleotide sequence: TGCGCCAGCAGCTTGGCCCCGGACCTTGGAGCTTTCTTT.

This clonotype was counted at least ten times. This chain connects TRBV5-6 to TRBJ2-7; D perhaps matches TRBD1 (6 bases). The CDR3 contains 15 residues. V was shortened by 3 bases and J by 0 bases, with 13 bases between the two germline ends. Germline V lookup: CDR1 SGHDT, CDR2 YYEEEE. The CDR3 coding sequence is TGTGCCAGCAGCTCTGGACAGCCAGGCTCCTACGAGCAGTACTTC. It codes for CASSSGQPGSYEQYF.

This clonotype has just a few counts. This chain joins TRBV12-5 and TRBJ2-1; TRBD1 might be the D (6 bases). The V end lost 5 bases, the J end lost 0 bases, and 11 bases lay between the germline ends. Germline CDR1 reads LGHNT; CDR2 reads FRNRAP. The length of the CDR3 is 15 residues. For the CDR3, the DNA is TGTGCTAGTGGTCCAGGACAGAGCTCCTACAATGAGCAGTTCTTC. It yields the protein CASGPGQSSYNEQFF.

The chain joins TRBV27 to TRBJ1-1; perhaps TRBD1 as D (6 bases). Germline V gene data show CDR1 as MNHEY and CDR2 as SMNVEV (reference sequence). V was trimmed by 6 bases and J by 5 bases, leaving 19 bases between them. The CDR3 contains 15 residues. For the CDR3, the DNA is TGTGCCAGCAGCTCCTGGGAGGGGGGGAGGACTGAAGCTTTCTTT. Its translation is CASSSWEGGRTEAFF.

The chain employs TRBV20-1 and TRBJ1-1, with a weak D call TRBD1 (5 bases). Germline CDR1 and CDR2: DFQATT and SNEGSKA (reference sequence). This CDR3 spans 15 amino acids. V gave up 2 bases and J gave up 0 bases, with 13 bases separating them. For the CDR3, the DNA is TGCAGTGCTAGACCCCTGGGGCAGATGAACACTGAAGCTTTCTTT. It specifies CSARPLGQMNTEAFF.

The V gene is TRBV28, the J gene TRBJ1-4; D might be TRBD1 (5 bases). V lost 4 bases, J lost 8 bases, and 14 bases lay in between. This CDR3 is built from 14 residues. CDR1 MDHEN and CDR2 SYDVKM come from the germline V gene. CDR3 region: CASSYGARREKLFF. Here the CDR3 DNA reads TGTGCCAGCAGTTACGGGGCAAGGCGAGAAAAACTGTTTTTT.

This clonotype was recorded a few times. V gene TRBV7-8 combines with J gene TRBJ2-7; unclear D gene. CDR3 length equals 14 residues. Germline values: CDR1 SGHVS, CDR2 FQNEAQ. The germline V and J ends were trimmed by 2 bases and 0 bases, with 8 bases remaining between them. For the CDR3, the DNA is TGTGCCAGCAGCTTACGGGCGCGCTCCTACGAGCAGTACTTC. Translation: CASSLRARSYEQYF.

This chain links TRBV20-1 with TRBJ1-2; D uncertain. CDR3 length: 14 amino acids. V dropped 2 bases and J dropped 5 bases, with 15 bases sitting between them. CDR1 and CDR2 (germline): DFQATT, SNEGSKA (reference sequence). This chain's CDR3 is CSARPNTIGYGYTF. The CDR3 DNA is TGCAGTGCTAGACCAAACACGATAGGATATGGCTACACCTTC.

A note on this clonotype: The junction differs from germline at one of its ends, possibly a read error. This sequence joins TRBV4-1 and TRBJ2-3, with 9 bases matching TRBD2. The germline V gene encodes CDR1 MGHRA and CDR2 YSYEKL. The CDR3 covers 19 residues. The DNA for the CDR3 is TGCGCCAGCAGCCACCCTGGGGGCGGGAGGGGTTCTAGCACAGATACGCGGTACTTT. It translates to CASSHPGGGRGSSTDTRYF.

This chain connects TRBV12-3 or TRBV12-4 to TRBJ2-7; D tentatively reads TRBD1 or TRBD2 (5 bases each). CDR3 size: 14 residues. The germline V and J ends were trimmed by 8 bases and 6 bases, with 20 bases remaining between them. CDR3 protein: CASPRRAGLSEQYF. The CDR3 DNA sequence: TGTGCCAGCCCCCGGCGGGCAGGGTTGAGCGAGCAGTACTTC.

The V and J genes are TRBV7-3 and TRBJ2-3, with 7 positions matching TRBD1. The CDR3 has 16 amino acids. Trimming cost V 5 bases and J 4 bases; bases outside gene matches: 12. Germline loops: CDR1 SGHTA, CDR2 FQGTGA. The CDR3 region has the DNA TGTGCCAGCAGCCCCCCGGGACAGTCAAGGCCAGATACGCAGTATTTT. Amino acid sequence: CASSPPGQSRPDTQYF. Combining the CDR3 with reference TRBV7-3 and TRBJ2-3 gives the whole variable domain GAGVSQTPSNKVTEKGKYVELRCDPISGHTALYWYRQSLGQGPEFLIYFQGTGAADDSGLPNDRFFAVRPEGSVSTLKIQRTERGDSAVYLCASSPPGQSRPDTQYFGPGTRLTVL.

V is TRBV6-1 and J is TRBJ1-1; 8 positions agree with TRBD1. The germline V gene encodes CDR1 MNHNS and CDR2 SASEGT. The V and J ends lost 5 bases and 4 bases, in that order; junction bases with no gene match: 9. The length of the CDR3 is 15 residues. CDR3 amino acids: CASSPPGQGATEAFF. The CDR3 DNA is TGTGCCAGCAGTCCCCCCGGACAGGGTGCCACTGAAGCTTTCTTT.

The chain is built from TRBV12-3 or TRBV12-4 and TRBJ2-7; 15 positions match TRBD2. With V trimmed by 1 base and J by 5 bases, 21 bases remained unmatched. This CDR3 is built from 22 residues. The CDR3 bases are TGTGCCAGCAGTTTAGGGCGGAGAGGGATTAGGGGACTAGCGGGAGGAATCGACGAGCAGTACTTC. It encodes CASSLGRRGIRGLAGGIDEQYF.

This clonotype was detected only a few times. The CDR3 DNA reads TGCGCCAGCAGCGGGGGACAGAATGAAAAACTGTTTTTT. The encoded protein is CASSGGQNEKLFF. This chain joins TRBV5-1 and TRBJ1-4; 7 bases match TRBD1. J was trimmed by 5 bases and V by 4 bases; bases with no gene match: 2. Germline V CDR1 and CDR2: SGHRS, YFSETQ. This CDR3 spans 13 amino acids.

This clonotype was seen a few times. This chain links TRBV12-3 or TRBV12-4 with TRBJ2-1, with D perhaps TRBD2 (6 bases). CDR3 size: 18 residues. The ends were cut back, 1 base at V and 9 bases at J, with 25 bases in the middle. CDR3 in DNA: TGTGCCAGCAGTTTAGAAAGAGGGACTGGTCGAATGATTGGTGAGCAGTTCTTC. It translates to CASSLERGTGRMIGEQFF.